One T cell receptor beta chain is described in this entry. The target antigen is unknown. This record comes from a study of T-cell memory formation after mild COVID-19. The overall study: Largely, TCR clusters stayed within a single donor.

MiXCR was run by TCRdb on the 5' RACE reads, yielding one entry per CDR3 protein. This table has approximately 490,000 distinct CDR3 sequences, roughly 20% appearing once. This CDR3 region has 15 residues. Trimming cost V 1 base and J 7 bases; bases outside gene matches: 6. Germline V gene sequence: CDR1 MGHRA, CDR2 YSYEKL. The study, taken as a whole, reports: Chiefly within CM and EM were the contracting CD4+ clones; CD8+ ones were within EMRA.

The source is an adult woman who had mild COVID-19 (a few samples of this study predate the infection). Cell type and time point are not known. Sequencing was done on a sample of PBMCs or a T cell subset sorted from them (not recorded which). This chain connects TRBV4-1 to TRBJ1-4; 7 bases fit TRBD1. CDR3 DNA: TGCGCCAGCAGCCAAGGGAAGCAGGGGGGTGAAAAACTGTTTTTT. Its translation: CASSQGKQGGEKLFF.